The 10 T cell receptor beta chains presented below share a single source sample, sequenced in a study of T cells after yellow fever vaccination. TCRdb re-derived calls from the 5' RACE reads in MiXCR, one entry per CDR3 protein. This table holds a few hundred thousand distinct CDR3 sequences, about 5.2% found once. The sequencing here drew on CD4+ T cells sorted from PBMCs, taken on the day of the yellow fever booster vaccination. Receptors were obtained from a man in his late teens or twenties who received the YFV17D yellow fever vaccine.

Concerning this clonotype itself: A single base separates this from a much larger clone, so it may be a read error. V and J are TRBV7-2 and TRBJ2-3, with 7 bases matching TRBD1. Germline V gives CDR1 SGHTA, CDR2 FQGNSA. This CDR3 has 16 residues. This CDR3 reads CASSTGVAPAVDTLYF. The CDR3 nucleotides read TGTGCCAGCAGCACAGGGGTAGCCCCTGCCGTAGATACGCTGTATTTT.

The rearrangement uses TRBV19 and TRBJ2-2; 9 nucleotides match TRBD1. The CDR3 has 13 amino acids. Trimming at V came to 8 bases and at J to 3 bases, leaving 1 base not matched to a gene. CDR1 and CDR2 (germline): LNHDA, SQIVND (reference sequence). This CDR3 is CASGQGYTGELFF. The CDR3 bases are TGTGCCAGTGGACAGGGGTACACCGGGGAGCTGTTTTTT. The whole variable domain, remainder taken from reference TRBV19 and TRBJ2-2, is DGGITQSPKYLFRKEGQNVTLSCEQNLNHDAMYWYRQDPGQGLRLIYYSQIVNDFQKGDIAEGYSVSREKKESFPLTVTSAQKNPTAFYLCASGQGYTGELFFGEGSRLTVL.

The CDR3 DNA sequence: TGTGCCAGCAGCTCCAGACTAGCGGGGGGGCATGAGCAGTTCTTC. This sequence encodes CASSSRLAGGHEQFF. V gene TRBV7-3 combines with J gene TRBJ2-1, with TRBD2 matching 14 bases. Germline values: CDR1 SGHTA, CDR2 FQGTGA. The length of the CDR3 is 15 residues. V lost 4 bases to trimming and J lost 8 bases; unmatched junction nucleotides: 4.

This clonotype was detected ten times or more. The chain links TRBV12-3 or TRBV12-4 to TRBJ2-5; a possible D gene is TRBD2 (7 bases). This CDR3 is 16 amino acids long. V was pared by 6 bases and J by 4 bases, with 21 bases between. The CDR3 loop is CASRVRKGGQSETQYF. CDR3 bases: TGTGCCAGCAGGGTACGAAAGGGGGGGCAGTCAGAGACCCAGTACTTC.

This clonotype was found a few times. V gene TRBV18 combines with J gene TRBJ1-5; 10 bases are shared with TRBD1. Germline loops: CDR1 KGHSH, CDR2 LQKENI. The CDR3 length is 15 residues. J lost 7 bases, V lost 5 bases, and 8 bases had no gene match. The CDR3 reads CASSGTGAGRQPQHF. CDR3 bases: TGTGCCAGCTCAGGGACAGGGGCAGGGAGACAGCCCCAGCATTTT.

The gene calls are TRBV13 and TRBJ2-4; TRBD2 aligns across 7 bases. CDR1 is PRHDT and CDR2 is FYEKMQ in the germline V gene (reference sequence). The CDR3 spans 14 residues. The J segment lost 7 bases and the V segment lost 5 bases, leaving 8 bases of the junction unmatched. CDR3 amino acids: CASSPQGGENIQYF. DNA of the CDR3: TGTGCCAGCAGCCCTCAGGGAGGGGAGAACATTCAGTACTTC.

The chain uses TRBV29-1 and TRBJ1-5; D is perhaps TRBD1 (5 bases). Germline V CDR1 and CDR2: SQVTM, ANQGSEA. V was cut by 5 bases and J by 6 bases, with 17 bases left in between. The CDR3 consists of 14 residues. CDR3 sequence reads: CSVPGGGIGQPQHF. Written as DNA, the CDR3 is TGCAGCGTTCCCGGCGGGGGTATAGGTCAGCCCCAGCATTTT.

The sample holds a few counts of this clonotype. V usage is TRBV7-3 and J usage is TRBJ1-1; D is perhaps TRBD1 (6 bases). The CDR3 runs 13 residues. CDR1 and CDR2 from the germline V gene are SGHTA and FQGTGA. Trimming shortened V by 6 bases and J by 3 bases, and 11 bases separated the two germline ends. The CDR3 loop reads CASRQQGDTEAFF. The CDR3, as DNA: TGTGCCAGCAGACAACAGGGCGACACTGAAGCTTTCTTT.

This clonotype was found many times. The rearrangement uses TRBV6-1 and TRBJ2-2; D is unclear. Germline V lookup: CDR1 MNHNS, CDR2 SASEGT. Trimming removed 2 bases at V and 2 bases at J, with 12 bases between. The CDR3 is made up of 16 amino acids. CDR3 amino acids: CASSETYLVNTGELFF. The CDR3 DNA is TGTGCCAGCAGTGAAACGTATCTAGTTAACACCGGGGAGCTGTTTTTT.

This clonotype turned up a few times. The J gene is TRBJ1-5, the V gene TRBV25-1, with 8 bases that match TRBD1. The CDR3 is 15 amino acids. V trimming: 6 bases; J trimming: 6 bases; junction bases outside the gene matches: 10. CDR1 and CDR2 from the germline V gene are MGHDK and SYGVNS. In DNA form, the CDR3 reads TGTGCCAGCAGCAATGGGCAGGGGGCAAGTCAGCCCCAGCATTTT. Translated: CASSNGQGASQPQHF.